The rows below give T cell receptor beta chains drawn from one sample of a study of OX40 agonist ivuxolimab in advanced cancers. Sequenced by immunoSEQ multiplex PCR; TCRdb stores in-frame clones only, minus some. The table shows some 70,000 clones, with about 90% occurring only once. Sample: CD4+ or CD8+ T cells sorted from blood, taken in a trial of the OX40 agonist ivuxolimab. The receptor source for this set is an adult with an advanced solid tumor such as melanoma, head and neck, liver or kidney cancer. The CDR3 runs from the conserved cysteine through the conserved F or W. A D gene is named only where the DNA matches it firmly. Some rows mark clone size as missing; the rest say once, few, many or name a class of expanded clone.

j_gene,v_gene,d_gene,abundance,CDR3nt,CDR3aa
TRBJ2-1,TRBV6-4,-,-,TGTGCCAGCAGTTTAGACAGAGGGAACAATGAGCAGTTCTTC,CASSLDRGNNEQFF
TRBJ1-5,TRBV28,TRBD1,-,TGTGCCAGCAGACCGACAGGGAGCCCCGGGCCCCAGCATTTT,CASRPTGSPGPQHF
TRBJ2-7,TRBV5-1,TRBD1,-,TGCGCCAGCAGCCGCTGGGACAGGGCGAACGAGCAGTACTTC,CASSRWDRANEQYF
TRBJ2-3,TRBV4-2,-,-,TGTGCCAGCAGCCAAGATCTGAACGGGCCCGGGGCGCAGTATTTT,CASSQDLNGPGAQYF
TRBJ2-5,TRBV5-4,-,-,TGTGCCAGCAGCCAGGACAGACTTAAGAAAGAGACCCAGTACTTC,CASSQDRLKKETQYF
TRBJ2-5,TRBV4-1,TRBD2,-,TGCGCCAGCAGCCAAGATCTGGGACTAGCGGGAGGGCAAGAGACCCAGTACTTC,CASSQDLGLAGGQETQYF
TRBJ1-6,TRBV7-9,TRBD1,few,TGTGCCAGCAGCGAGACAGGGTTTGTCTCACCCCTCCACTTT,CASSETGFVSPLHF
TRBJ1-1,TRBV2,-,-,TGTGCCAGCAGTGAATTCAACTCCATGAACACTGAAGCTTTCTTT,CASSEFNSMNTEAFF
TRBJ2-7,TRBV6-6,TRBD1,-,TGTGCCAGCAAGGGGACAGCAGACTCCTACGAGCAGTACTTC,CASKGTADSYEQYF
TRBJ2-3,TRBV5-4,-,-,TGTGCCAGCAGCTCCCCCCTTAGGCCAGATACGCAGTATTTT,CASSSPLRPDTQYF
TRBJ1-1,TRBV5-1,TRBD1,-,TGCGCCAGCAGTTCAGGGGGCTGGGGCACTGAAGCTTTCTTT,CASSSGGWGTEAFF
TRBJ2-2,TRBV7-2,TRBD2,-,TGTGCCAGCAGCTGGATAGGGACTAGCGGTGGGACCGGGGAGCTGTTTTTT,CASSWIGTSGGTGELFF
TRBJ2-2,TRBV18,-,-,TGTGCCAGCTCAAGTGGACAGCGCAACACCGGGGAGCTGTTTTTT,CASSSGQRNTGELFF
TRBJ2-2,TRBV9,-,-,TGTGCCAGCAGCGACCCCAGAAATAGAGGGGGGTGGTCTTCCGGGGAGCTGTTTTTT,CASSDPRNRGGWSSGELFF